The subject of this entry is one TCR beta chain. Its target is unknown. Buffy coats from healthy blood donors served as controls. The method was immunoSEQ multiplex PCR; TCRdb's version includes in-frame clones alone and lacks a portion of them. The sample lists tens of thousands of clones, roughly 80% seen once, with 2% to 2.5% in the top ten. The CDR3 is made up of 13 amino acids. Germline loops: CDR1 LGHNT, CDR2 FRNRAP. Trimming pared 5 bases from V and 8 bases from J, leaving 15 bases between. The data belong to a study of STAT5B mutations in CD4+ large granular lymphocyte leukemia. Study-level results: 8/27 top patient clones versus 2/35 control clones were TRBV06-family.

This rearrangement joins TRBV12-5 to TRBJ1-2, with a tentative D call TRBD1 (5 bases). The sequenced sample was CD4+ T cells from blood buffy coats. The source is a human donor in good health. The CDR3 sequence is CASGPPWGQGYTF. The DNA for the CDR3 is TGTGCTAGTGGTCCCCCGTGGGGCCAAGGCTACACCTTC.